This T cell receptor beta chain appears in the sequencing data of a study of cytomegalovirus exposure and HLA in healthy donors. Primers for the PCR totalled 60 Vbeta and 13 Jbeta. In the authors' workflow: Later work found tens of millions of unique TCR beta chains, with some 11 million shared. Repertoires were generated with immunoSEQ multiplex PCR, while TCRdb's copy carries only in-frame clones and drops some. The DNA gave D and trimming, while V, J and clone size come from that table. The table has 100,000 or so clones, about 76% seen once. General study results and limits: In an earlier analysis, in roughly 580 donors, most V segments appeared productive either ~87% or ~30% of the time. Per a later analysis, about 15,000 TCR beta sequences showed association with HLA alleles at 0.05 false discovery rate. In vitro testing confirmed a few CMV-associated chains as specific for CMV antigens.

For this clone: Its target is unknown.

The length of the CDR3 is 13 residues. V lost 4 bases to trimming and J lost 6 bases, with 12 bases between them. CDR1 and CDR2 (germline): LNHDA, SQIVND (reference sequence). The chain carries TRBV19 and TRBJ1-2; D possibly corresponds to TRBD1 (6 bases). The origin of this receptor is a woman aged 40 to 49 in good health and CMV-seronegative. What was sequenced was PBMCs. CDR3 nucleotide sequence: TGTGCCAGTAGTACTACAGGGAGGGATGGCTACACCTTC. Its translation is CASSTTGRDGYTF.